This TCR beta chain was observed in a study of T cells in Graves' hyperthyroidism and ophthalmopathy. The study's findings and limits: Ophthalmopathy, as predicted by the model, came a median about seven months after the prediction. In simple terms, a model built on 13 V-J features told ophthalmopathy apart from stable hyperthyroidism.

Those patients with uncontrolled infection, other autoimmune disease, pregnancy or lactation were excluded. Using RNA transcripts as the source, TCR beta CDR3 regions were amplified. With the HTBI primer set, the TCR CDR3 went through a first round of RT-PCR. From the multiplex PCR reads, TCRdb called clonotypes with MiXCR, one entry per CDR3 protein. Here the sample spans 400,000 to 550,000 distinct CDR3 sequences, about 24% being singletons. On this clonotype itself: The antigen remains unidentified.

The CDR3 extends over 15 amino acids. V lost 3 bases to trimming and J lost 4 bases, with 15 bases between them. Per germline, CDR1 SGHAT and CDR2 FQNNGV. The sequence derives from a woman in her thirties with Graves' ophthalmopathy. Sequenced material: blood. V is TRBV11-2 and J is TRBJ2-5, with D perhaps TRBD2 (6 bases). The CDR3 loop is CASSFSGVFGETQYF. For the CDR3, the DNA is TGTGCCAGCAGCTTCTCGGGAGTTTTCGGAGAGACCCAGTACTTC.